The 8 T cell receptor beta chains in this list originate from one sample, sequenced in a study of CXCR3-negative and CXCR3-positive naive CD8 T cells. UMI-labeled 5' RACE TRB cDNA libraries were prepared from the cells. TCRdb reanalyzed the 5' RACE reads, giving one entry per CDR3 protein sequence and no DNA. Listed are tens of thousands of distinct CDR3 sequences; 0.42% falls within the top ten. The sample taken for sequencing was naive CXCR3- CD8+ T cells from blood. Subset: CD45RO-CCR7+CD27+CD95- naive CD8+ T cells lacking CXCR3 (TNR3-). Receptors were obtained from a human donor in good health. Some clones in this sample may be carry-over from other donors' samples.

This sequence joins TRBV7-9 and TRBJ2-7; TCRdb's assignment of TRBD1 cannot be checked, as there is no DNA. This CDR3 spans 17 amino acids. Per the germline V gene, CDR1 is SEHNR and CDR2 is FQNEAQ (reference sequence). The chain's CDR3 is CASSLVKGTGWGSEQYF.

V usage is TRBV7-2 and J usage is TRBJ1-1. The germline V gene encodes CDR1 SGHTA and CDR2 FQGNSA. This CDR3 contains 18 residues. The CDR3 loop reads CASSLTWGFSLFVTEAFF.

The rearrangement uses TRBV7-9 and TRBJ2-4; TCRdb names TRBD1, which stays unverified in the absence of DNA. The germline gives CDR1 SEHNR, CDR2 FQNEAQ (reference sequence). The CDR3 covers 17 residues. The CDR3 region is CASSFPREGGGKNIQYF.

The gene calls are TRBV7-8 and TRBJ2-1; absent DNA, TCRdb's TRBD1 call cannot be checked. The germline gives CDR1 SGHVS, CDR2 FQNEAQ. The CDR3 is 14 amino acids. The CDR3 sequence is CASSPPGAYNEQFF.

The gene calls are TRBV7-6 and TRBJ2-7. In germline, CDR1 is SGHVS, CDR2 FNYEAQ. This CDR3 has 12 amino acids. This chain's CDR3 is CASSLNWDEQYF.

The rearrangement joins TRBV4-2 to TRBJ2-5; the TCRdb D gene call, TRBD1, has no DNA to confirm it. The CDR3 covers 16 residues. CDR1 LGHNA and CDR2 YNFKEQ come from the germline V gene. CDR3 sequence reads: CASSQDSYRVAETQYF.

The chain links TRBV7-6 to TRBJ1-2. This CDR3 has 16 amino acids. Germline CDR1 SGHVS, CDR2 FNYEAQ. The chain's CDR3 is CASSLDSSAKPYGYTF. Based on the CDR3 plus reference TRBV7-6 and TRBJ1-2, the full variable domain is GAGVSQSPRYKVTKRGQDVALRCDPISGHVSLYWYRQALGQGPEFLTYFNYEAQQDKSGLPNDRFSAERPEGSISTLTIQRTEQRDSAMYRCASSLDSSAKPYGYTFGSGTRLTVV.

V usage is TRBV4-2 and J usage is TRBJ2-1. Germline CDR1 reads LGHNA; CDR2 reads YNFKEQ. This CDR3 has 13 residues. The CDR3 is CASSQDIENEQSF.